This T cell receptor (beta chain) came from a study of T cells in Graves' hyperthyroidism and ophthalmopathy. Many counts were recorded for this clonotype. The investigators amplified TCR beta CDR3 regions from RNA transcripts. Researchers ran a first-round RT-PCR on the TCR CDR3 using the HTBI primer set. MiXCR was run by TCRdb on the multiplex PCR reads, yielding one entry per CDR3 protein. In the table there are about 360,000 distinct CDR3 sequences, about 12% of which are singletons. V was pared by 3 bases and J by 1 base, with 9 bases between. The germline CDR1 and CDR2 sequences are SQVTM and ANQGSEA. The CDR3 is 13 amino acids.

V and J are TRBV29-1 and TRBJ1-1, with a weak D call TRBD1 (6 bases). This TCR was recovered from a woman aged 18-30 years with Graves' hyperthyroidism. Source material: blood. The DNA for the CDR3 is TGCAGCGTTGACAGGGGACCGAACACTGAAGCTTTCTTT. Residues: CSVDRGPNTEAFF.